This T cell receptor (beta chain) was profiled in a study of T cell changes during pregnancy in multiple sclerosis (dated by TCRdb to between 2018 and 2021). About the investigation overall: The study examined how the T cell repertoire changed over the course of pregnancy in women with multiple sclerosis.

Library generation was performed with the immunoSEQ multiplex PCR assay. TCRdb's version of the immuneACCESS table is confined to in-frame rearrangements and falls short of the full clone set. An unresolved V gene accounts for under half of the shortfall where checked; the remainder is of unknown origin. For this sample the table gives about 13,000 clones, of which 90% were detected only once. The ten largest clones represent about 12% of the sample. CDR1 and CDR2 (LGHNA, YNFKEQ) derive from the germline V gene. Trimming takes 0 bases from V and 2 bases from J, and the germline ends sit 11 bases apart. The CDR3 measures 16 amino acids from cysteine to phenylalanine. Only CDR3 DNA is held: 48 bases, read in frame from base 1. On this clone: It has no known antigen specificity. No much larger clonotype is one base removed from it; base qualities were not supplied.

The source material was CD8+ T cells from peripheral blood mononuclear cells, sampled after pregnancy. This TCR derives from a female donor in good health, enrolled as a control in a pregnancy study. Recombination joined TRBV4-2 with TRBJ2-1; a tentative D match to TRBD1 spans 5 bases. The DNA sequence is given as TGTGCCAGCAGCCAAGATGACAGTTCCCCCTACAATGAGCAGTTCTTC. The encoded protein is CASSQDDSSPYNEQFF.